This T cell receptor beta chain originates from a study of T cell repertoires in cytomegalovirus infection. Study details: Selection of CMV epitopes for the study included recently identified HLA-C-restricted and well-studied HLA-B-restricted ones. Public signatures in TCR beta pointed to CMV infection and matching HLA type.

Each CDR3 protein gets one entry after TCRdb re-called the reads with MiXCR. The data contain roughly 800,000 distinct CDR3 sequences, 25% to 35% of them seen just once; the ten biggest clones take up about an eighth. Study-wide points: HLA-C-restricted CMV clonotypes gave the most frequent clonotype in two of eight donors. Public TCR beta family frequency separated CMV-and-HLA carriers, including in an independent cohort.

The V and J ends lost 3 bases and 5 bases, in that order; junction bases with no gene match: 9. Per the germline V gene, CDR1 is ENHRY and CDR2 is SYGVKD. The CDR3 extends over 15 amino acids. About this clonotype itself: As yet, its antigen is unknown.

The V gene is TRBV10-3, the J gene TRBJ1-1, with 7 bases that match TRBD1. This sequence originates from a human donor in good health (CMV status not recorded). Some clones in this sample may be carry-over from other donors' samples. This specimen was cultured CD8+ T cells from PBMCs, taken from culture after CMV antigen stimulation. The CDR3 DNA follows: TGTGCCATCAGTGACCAGCGACAGGGAGGAACTGAAGCTTTCTTT. Residues: CAISDQRQGGTEAFF.